These 7 T cell receptor beta chains were sequenced from one sample in a study of identical twins. TCRdb passed the 5' RACE reads through MiXCR, listing each CDR3 protein once. The table records a few hundred thousand distinct CDR3 sequences, 9% of them present only once. Sequencing input: naive T cells sorted from blood. These receptors originate from a woman aged 45-60 years in good health.

Many counts were recorded for this clonotype. The V and J genes are TRBV27 and TRBJ2-1; TRBD2 agrees at 7 bases. CDR3 length equals 14 residues. Losses at the gene ends were 3 bases for V and 8 bases for J; bases not matched to a gene: 7. In germline, CDR1 is MNHEY, CDR2 SMNVEV (reference sequence). The DNA for the CDR3 is TGTGCCAGCAGTTTCCAGCGGGGTCGCGATGAGCAGTTCTTC. This gives the protein CASSFQRGRDEQFF.

A note on this clonotype: This is likely a read error, given that the CDR3 carries no conserved phenylalanine or tryptophan at its end. The rearrangement joins TRBV11-3 to TRBJ1-1, with D hard to call. In germline, CDR1 is SGHNT, CDR2 YENEEA. Trimming stripped 5 bases from V and 1 base from J, with 11 bases between. The CDR3 consists of 14 residues. CDR3 sequence reads: CASSQSEGNTEAFS. The CDR3 bases are TGTGCCAGCAGCCAATCGGAAGGGAACACTGAAGCTTTCTCT.

V is TRBV9 and J is TRBJ2-1, with 12 bases identical to TRBD2. Germline loops: CDR1 SGDLS, CDR2 YYNGEE. V was clipped by 3 bases and J by 8 bases; unmatched bases: 6. The CDR3 consists of 15 residues. The CDR3 bases are TGTGCCAGCAGCGGCGGGGGACTAGCGGGCGATGAGCAGTTCTTC. This sequence encodes CASSGGGLAGDEQFF.

The rearrangement links TRBV4-1 to TRBJ2-3; D is unresolved. CDR3 length equals 16 residues. V shed 0 bases and J shed 2 bases, with 12 bases lying between them. CDR1 and CDR2 from the germline V gene are MGHRA and YSYEKL. CDR3 bases: TGCGCCAGCAGCCAAGACGAACGGGTCTACACAGATACGCAGTATTTT. Residues: CASSQDERVYTDTQYF.

The chain joins TRBV2 to TRBJ1-3; TRBD1 matches at 8 bases. V shed 5 bases and J 4 bases; nucleotides not matched to a gene: 4. Germline V gives CDR1 SNHLY, CDR2 FYNNEI. The CDR3 sequence is 14 residues long. As DNA, the CDR3 is TGTGCCAGCAGTCCCAGGGGGCGCGGAAACACCATATATTTT. It encodes CASSPRGRGNTIYF.

The genes are TRBV6-6 and TRBJ2-5; possible D gene TRBD2, 7 bases. V dropped 0 bases and J dropped 5 bases, with 13 bases sitting between them. Germline CDR1 and CDR2: MNHNY and SVGAGI (reference sequence). The CDR3 has 15 amino acids. The CDR3 coding sequence is TGTGCCAGCAGTTACTCCCGGGGAGGGGGGGAGACCCAGTACTTC. It codes for CASSYSRGGGETQYF.

In this sample, this clonotype turned up many times. The V gene is TRBV11-2, the J gene TRBJ2-2; 9 nucleotides match TRBD1. After removal of 5 bases from V and 6 bases from J, the junction contained 4 bases not matched to a gene. CDR1 is SGHAT and CDR2 is FQNNGV in the germline V gene. The CDR3 has 14 residues. The CDR3 bases are TGTGCCAGCAGCAAGGGACAGGGTGCCGGGGAGCTGTTTTTT. Translating gives CASSKGQGAGELFF.